What follows describes a single T cell receptor (beta chain). This sample is part of a study of blood T cell repertoires in COVID-19. The CDR3 loop spans 16 amino acids. Trimming removed 0 bases at V and 4 bases at J, with 16 bases between. Germline CDR1 and CDR2: MGHRA and YSYEKL. In the authors' workflow: By means of reference gene primer amplification, nucleated cell counts were estimated. TCRdb's copy holds only in-frame clones and misses some; the assay was immunoSEQ multiplex PCR. V and J calls plus clone size are reproduced from that table; the DNA served to infer D and trimming. The sample includes 88,000 or so clones, about 88% of them seen just once.

What was sequenced was peripheral blood. J is TRBJ2-7 and V is TRBV4-1, with D possibly matching TRBD1 (6 bases). This receptor was taken from a man in his fifties or sixties with acute or convalescent COVID-19. CDR3 DNA: TGCGCCAGCAGCCAAGAGGCAGGACAGTTTTCGTACGAGCAGTACTTC. Protein: CASSQEAGQFSYEQYF.